Listed below are T cell receptor beta chains from one sample, sequenced in a study of vaccination and CD4 T cells after COVID-19. No antigens are known for them. TCRdb recomputed calls from the PCR reads with MiXCR, one row per CDR3 protein. The sample carries about 7,000 distinct CDR3 sequences, about 35% recorded once. The sample consisted of CD4+ T cells from blood, cultured in vitro. These receptor sequences come from a human donor in good health. Each CDR3 is given with its conserved first and last residue. Each record gives: J gene, V gene, D gene, clone size, CDR3 DNA, CDR3 protein. A D gene is named only where the DNA matches it firmly. Clone size is shown for a subset of rows, as once, few, many or a class of expanded clone.

j_gene: TRBJ2-2
v_gene: TRBV11-3
d_gene: TRBD2
abundance: few
CDR3nt: TGTGCCAGCAGCTTGACGGCGGGAGGGCCAAACGGGGAGCTGTTTTTT
CDR3aa: CASSLTAGGPNGELFF

j_gene: TRBJ2-3
v_gene: TRBV7-3
d_gene: .
abundance: .
CDR3nt: TGTGCCAGCAGCACGTGGCCTGGCACAGATACGCAGTATTTT
CDR3aa: CASSTWPGTDTQYF

j_gene: TRBJ2-3
v_gene: TRBV20-1
d_gene: TRBD2
abundance: .
CDR3nt: TGCAGTGCTAGCGGACTAGCGGGAGCAGGAGATACGCAGTATTTT
CDR3aa: CSASGLAGAGDTQYF

j_gene: TRBJ1-5
v_gene: TRBV20-1
d_gene: TRBD1
abundance: .
CDR3nt: TGCAGTGCTCGCGATACCGGGACAGGGAATCAGCCCCAGCATTTT
CDR3aa: CSARDTGTGNQPQHF

j_gene: TRBJ2-7
v_gene: TRBV12-3/TRBV12-4
d_gene: .
abundance: .
CDR3nt: TGTGCCAGCAGCACCATCTACGAGCAGTACTTC
CDR3aa: CASSTIYEQYF

j_gene: TRBJ2-1
v_gene: TRBV7-2
d_gene: .
abundance: few
CDR3nt: TGTGCCAGCAGCCTTACACAGGGGACTAGTTTTGTTGAGCAGTTCTTC
CDR3aa: CASSLTQGTSFVEQFF

j_gene: TRBJ1-1
v_gene: TRBV24-1
d_gene: TRBD1
abundance: few
CDR3nt: TGTGCCACCAGTGATTCAGGGGGGACCACTGAAGCTTTCTTT
CDR3aa: CATSDSGGTTEAFF

j_gene: TRBJ2-5
v_gene: TRBV7-3
d_gene: .
abundance: .
CDR3nt: TGTGCCAGCAGCTTATTGGGGCCTCCCCAAGAGACCCAGTACTTC
CDR3aa: CASSLLGPPQETQYF

j_gene: TRBJ2-3
v_gene: TRBV6-1
d_gene: TRBD2
abundance: few
CDR3nt: TGTGCCAGGGGGCTGGCGGGAGGGTTTGGTACGCAGTATTTT
CDR3aa: CARGLAGGFGTQYF

j_gene: TRBJ2-7
v_gene: TRBV27
d_gene: TRBD2
abundance: .
CDR3nt: TGTGCCAGCAGTTACGCTAGCGGGACCTACGAGCAGTACTTC
CDR3aa: CASSYASGTYEQYF

j_gene: TRBJ1-3
v_gene: TRBV10-3
d_gene: .
abundance: .
CDR3nt: TGTGCCATCAGGGAGGGACAATCTGGAAACACCATATATTTT
CDR3aa: CAIREGQSGNTIYF

j_gene: TRBJ2-3
v_gene: TRBV12-3/TRBV12-4
d_gene: .
abundance: .
CDR3nt: TGTGCCAGCAGTTCGACTCGGGATACGCAGTATTTT
CDR3aa: CASSSTRDTQYF